This T cell receptor beta chain is drawn from a study of blood T cell repertoires in COVID-19. In the study overall: Specimens from acute and convalescent COVID-19 originated in the United States, Italy and Spain.

This clone was recorded only once. TCRdb's table, derived via immunoSEQ multiplex PCR, lists solely in-frame clones and lacks some. This sample has fewer than 300,000 clones, with around 85% found just once. In terms of age and location, participants ranged from roughly 18 to 100 years and lived in under 30 US areas. Participant-given clinical history determined each cohort assignment. The recovered donors of Cohort 3 showed two negative PCRs, clearance, or symptom resolution. Germline CDR1 reads SGHDT; CDR2 reads YYEEEE. V gave up 4 bases and J gave up 4 bases, with 11 bases separating them. There are 13 residues in the CDR3.

The chain links TRBV5-6 to TRBJ1-2, with D hard to call. The source is a woman aged 45-59 years who had recovered from COVID-19. Sequenced input: PBMCs or T cells enriched from blood (not recorded which). The CDR3 DNA sequence: TGTGCCAGCAGCACGCGCGATCCCTATGGCTACACCTTC. Protein: CASSTRDPYGYTF.